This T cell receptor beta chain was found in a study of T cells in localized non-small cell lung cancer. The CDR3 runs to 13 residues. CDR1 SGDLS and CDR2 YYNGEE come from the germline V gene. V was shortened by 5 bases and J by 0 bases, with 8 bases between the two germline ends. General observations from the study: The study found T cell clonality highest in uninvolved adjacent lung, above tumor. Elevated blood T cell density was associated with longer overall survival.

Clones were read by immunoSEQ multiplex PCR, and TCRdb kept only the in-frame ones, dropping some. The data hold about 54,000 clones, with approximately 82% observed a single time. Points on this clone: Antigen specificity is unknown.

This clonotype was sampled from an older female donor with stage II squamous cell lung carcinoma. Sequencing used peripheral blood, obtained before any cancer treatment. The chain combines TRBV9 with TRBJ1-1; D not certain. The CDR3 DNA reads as TGTGCCAGCAGTCCTCTGGTGAACACTGAAGCTTTCTTT. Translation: CASSPLVNTEAFF.